What follows are 27 T cell receptor beta chains derived from one specimen sequenced in a study of blood T cell repertoires in COVID-19. TCRdb's table, derived via immunoSEQ multiplex PCR, lists solely in-frame clones and lacks some. The sample consists of 250,000 to 350,000 clones, roughly 87% of them appearing once. The sequencing input was peripheral blood. These TCRs come from a young man with active or convalescent COVID-19.

This chain joins TRBV29-1 and TRBJ1-1, with 8 bases identical to TRBD1. CDR3 length: 14 amino acids. V lost 6 bases, J lost 2 bases, and 8 bases stayed unmatched. Germline lookup yields CDR1 SQVTM and CDR2 ANQGSEA. CDR3 nucleotide sequence: TGCAGCGTATATGGACAGGGCCCAAACACTGAAGCTTTCTTT. Its protein is CSVYGQGPNTEAFF.

The chain recombines TRBV18 with TRBJ2-1, with D perhaps matching TRBD2 (7 bases). The CDR3 runs 14 residues. Germline values: CDR1 KGHSH, CDR2 LQKENI. V was pared by 6 bases and J by 5 bases, with 14 bases between. The CDR3 loop is CASSEQRDNNEQFF. The CDR3 nucleotides are TGTGCCAGCTCTGAACAGCGGGACAACAATGAGCAGTTCTTC.

The genes are TRBV3-1 (or the pseudogene TRBV3-2) and TRBJ2-7; 11 bases are a match to TRBD2. Trimming took 1 base from V and 7 from J; bases not matched to a gene: 0. The germline CDR1 and CDR2 sequences are LGHDT and YNNKEL (reference sequence). The CDR3 is made up of 13 amino acids. CDR3 bases: TGTGCCAGCAGCCAAGGACTAGCGGGGGAGCAGTACTTC. It codes for CASSQGLAGEQYF.

The V and J genes are TRBV7-2 and TRBJ1-2, with D possibly being TRBD1 (6 bases). The germline gives CDR1 SGHTA, CDR2 FQGNSA. Trimming cost V 7 bases and J 5 bases, with 20 bases left between them. CDR3 length: 15 residues. The CDR3 DNA is TGTGCCAGCAACAGGGCGACAGCGAACTTTTATGGCTACACCTTC. Encoded protein: CASNRATANFYGYTF.

The CDR3 DNA sequence: TGTGCCAGCAGCGCCCCCTACAGGGACACTGAAGCTTTCTTT. Translation gives CASSAPYRDTEAFF. The chain carries TRBV9 and TRBJ1-1; D is perhaps TRBD1 (6 bases). Per germline, CDR1 SGDLS and CDR2 YYNGEE. This CDR3 has 14 residues. The V gene lost 3 bases and the J gene lost 3 bases, with 12 bases spanning the gap.

This clone was recorded only once. This rearrangement joins TRBV4-3 to TRBJ2-7, with D possibly being TRBD2 (6 bases). Looked up from germline, CDR1 is LGHNA and CDR2 is YSLEER. The CDR3 is 15 residues long. With 0 bases removed from V and 3 bases from J, the gap between germline ends came to 12 bases. CDR3 protein: CASSQDLGGDYEQYF. DNA for the CDR3: TGCGCCAGCAGCCAAGATCTTGGAGGGGACTACGAGCAGTACTTC.

There are a few counts of this clone. The V call is TRBV6-1, the J call TRBJ1-1; D might be TRBD1 (5 bases). The CDR3 runs to 11 residues. Germline V gene lookup returns CDR1 MNHNS and CDR2 SASEGT. Trimming cost V 2 bases and J 7 bases, with 5 bases left between them. The CDR3 here is CASSERGEAFF. The CDR3 DNA reads TGTGCCAGCAGTGAAAGGGGTGAAGCTTTCTTT.

The genes are TRBV27 and TRBJ1-4; D is uncertain. This CDR3 comprises 14 residues. The germline V and J ends were trimmed by 2 bases and 7 bases, with 11 bases remaining between them. In germline, CDR1 is MNHEY, CDR2 SMNVEV (reference sequence). This CDR3 is CASSLQSRGEKLFF. Written as DNA, the CDR3 is TGTGCCAGCAGTTTACAATCCCGCGGTGAAAAACTGTTTTTT.

The V and J genes are TRBV9 and TRBJ1-3; the D gene is possibly TRBD1 (5 bases). The CDR3 is 16 residues long. Per the germline V gene, CDR1 is SGDLS and CDR2 is YYNGEE. Trimming took off 5 bases at V and 0 bases at J, with 15 bases between the two ends. CDR3 amino acids: CASRSGGPLSGNTIYF. In DNA form, the CDR3 reads TGTGCCAGCAGGAGCGGGGGACCCCTCTCTGGAAACACCATATATTTT. Combining the CDR3 with reference TRBV9 and TRBJ1-3 gives the whole variable domain DSGVTQTPKHLITATGQRVTLRCSPRSGDLSVYWYQQSLDQGLQFLIQYYNGEERAKGNILERFSAQQFPDLHSELNLSSLELGDSALYFCASRSGGPLSGNTIYFGEGSWLTVV.

Turning to this clone: The limits of the CDR3 on the DNA are not certain, so only TCRdb's listed CDR3 is given. The rearrangement joins TRBV21-1 to TRBJ1-5. TRBV21-1 is a listed pseudogene. 19 amino acids form the CDR3, both terminal residues included. The CDR3 sequence is CASSVYGVVGGGSNQPQHF.

J is TRBJ2-2 and V is TRBV2; D is possibly TRBD1 (5 bases). Per germline, CDR1 SNHLY and CDR2 FYNNEI. The V end was cut by 3 bases, the J end by 1 base, with 12 bases between. The CDR3 contains 16 residues. CDR3 in DNA: TGTGCCAGCAGTGAGTCAGGGATTATGAACACCGGGGAGCTGTTTTTT. This encodes CASSESGIMNTGELFF.

The gene calls are TRBV29-1 and TRBJ2-7, with D perhaps TRBD1 (7 bases). Germline CDR1 is SQVTM and CDR2 is ANQGSEA. V was pared by 4 bases and J by 2 bases, with 15 bases between. The CDR3 totals 14 residues. The CDR3: CSVVADRPTYEQYF. The DNA of the CDR3 is TGCAGCGTTGTAGCGGACAGGCCGACCTACGAGCAGTACTTC.

The chain uses TRBV5-1 and TRBJ2-5; D ambiguous. Germline values: CDR1 SGHRS, CDR2 YFSETQ. CDR3 size: 14 residues. The V end was cut by 5 bases, the J end by 4 bases, with 15 bases between. CDR3 in amino acids: CASSFTKPGETQYF. The CDR3 coding sequence is TGCGCCAGCAGTTTTACAAAACCGGGAGAGACCCAGTACTTC.

The chain employs TRBV5-5 and TRBJ1-1; perhaps TRBD1 as D (6 bases). There are 14 residues in the CDR3. In germline, CDR1 is SGHKS, CDR2 YYEKEE (reference sequence). Trimming left V 4 bases short and J 8 bases short, with 18 bases between. CDR3 in DNA: TGTGCCAGCAGCCCTAGGGGGGGAAAAGAGGAAGCTTTCTTT. Translating gives CASSPRGGKEEAFF.

The chain links TRBV15 to TRBJ2-5, with D possibly matching TRBD1 (5 bases). The V gene's germline CDR1 is LNHNV and CDR2 YYDKDF (reference sequence). Trimming pared 1 base from V and 3 bases from J, leaving 9 bases between. This CDR3 has 14 amino acids. This CDR3 reads CATSRGPREETQYF. The CDR3, as DNA: TGTGCCACCAGCAGAGGCCCCAGGGAAGAGACCCAGTACTTC.

This clone was picked up one time. V gene TRBV9 combines with J gene TRBJ1-2, with 7 bases aligning to TRBD1. The CDR3 contains 12 residues. Germline V gene sequence: CDR1 SGDLS, CDR2 YYNGEE. Trimming at V came to 7 bases and at J to 7 bases, leaving 7 bases not matched to a gene. The CDR3 spells CASSEGARGYTF. Written as DNA, the CDR3 is TGTGCCAGCTCAGAGGGGGCCCGTGGCTACACCTTC.

The CDR3 DNA reads TGTGCCAGCGGGGCTGGTCTGTTCTTC. Encoded protein: CASGAGLFF. This chain links TRBV9 with TRBJ2-1, with D possibly matching TRBD1 (5 bases). Germline assignment: CDR1 SGDLS and CDR2 YYNGEE. CDR3 length: 9 amino acids. Trimming took off 7 bases at V and 15 bases at J, with 11 bases between the two ends.

The chain combines TRBV9 with TRBJ2-5; 7 bases align to TRBD2. Trimming took 3 bases from V and 3 from J; bases not matched to a gene: 8. The germline CDR1 and CDR2 sequences are SGDLS and YYNGEE. The CDR3 contains 15 residues. This CDR3 is CASSARVGGEETQYF. The CDR3 region has the DNA TGTGCCAGCAGCGCAAGAGTGGGGGGGGAAGAGACCCAGTACTTC. The whole variable domain, filled in from reference TRBV9 and TRBJ2-5, reads DSGVTQTPKHLITATGQRVTLRCSPRSGDLSVYWYQQSLDQGLQFLIQYYNGEERAKGNILERFSAQQFPDLHSELNLSSLELGDSALYFCASSARVGGEETQYFGPGTRLLVL.

The V gene is TRBV6-1, the J gene TRBJ1-6; D gene ambiguous. The CDR3 contains 16 residues. Germline CDR1 and CDR2: MNHNS and SASEGT. The V gene lost 3 bases and the J gene lost 6 bases, with 15 bases spanning the gap. CDR3 nucleotide sequence: TGTGCCAGCAGTGAGGAAGGGAGCTTGTTTAATTCACCCCTCCACTTT. Its translation is CASSEEGSLFNSPLHF.

The J gene is TRBJ2-5, the V gene TRBV11-2, with TRBD2 as a possible D gene (5 bases). Germline CDR1 SGHAT, CDR2 FQNNGV. The V end lost 3 bases, the J end lost 7 bases, and 15 bases lay between the germline ends. CDR3 size: 14 residues. The CDR3 region has the DNA TGTGCCAGCAGCTTGGATCGCGGGCATGGGACCCAGTACTTC. Encoded protein: CASSLDRGHGTQYF.

The chain is built from TRBV14 and TRBJ1-2; TRBD1 is a possible D gene (6 bases). Germline values: CDR1 SGHDN, CDR2 FVKESK. The length of the CDR3 is 12 residues. V gave up 3 bases and J gave up 5 bases, with 7 bases separating them. The CDR3 DNA sequence: TGTGCCAGCAGCCAGGGACATTATGGCTACACCTTC. Its translation: CASSQGHYGYTF.

This chain joins TRBV25-1 and TRBJ1-2; D is possibly TRBD1 (6 bases). The ends were cut back, 4 bases at V and 0 bases at J, with 15 bases in the middle. This CDR3 has 16 residues. Per germline, CDR1 MGHDK and CDR2 SYGVNS. As DNA, the CDR3 is TGTGCCAGCAGTGGAACAGGACAGCTTACTAACTATGGCTACACCTTC. Its translation: CASSGTGQLTNYGYTF.

The chain combines TRBV4-1 with TRBJ1-2; D remains ambiguous. The CDR3 is made up of 12 amino acids. V was shortened by 1 base and J by 9 bases, with 9 bases between the two germline ends. Germline CDR1 MGHRA, CDR2 YSYEKL. The CDR3 loop reads CASSQGVLRYTF. CDR3 nucleotide sequence: TGCGCCAGCAGCCAAGGTGTCCTACGCTACACCTTC.

The chain links TRBV28 to TRBJ1-3; 10 nucleotides line up with TRBD1. This CDR3 spans 15 amino acids. Germline lookup yields CDR1 MDHEN and CDR2 SYDVKM. Trimming at V came to 5 bases and at J to 0 bases, leaving 1 base not matched to a gene. CDR3 in amino acids: CASSGDRGSGNTIYF. The CDR3 nucleotides are TGTGCCAGCAGTGGGGACAGGGGCTCTGGAAACACCATATATTTT. The full variable domain, its missing parts supplied by reference TRBV28 and TRBJ1-3, is DVKVTQSSRYLVKRTGEKVFLECVQDMDHENMFWYRQDPGLGLRLIYFSYDVKMKEKGDIPEGYSVSREKKERFSLILESASTNQTSMYLCASSGDRGSGNTIYFGEGSWLTVV.

The rearrangement uses TRBV15 and TRBJ1-5; no reliable D call. This CDR3 contains 14 residues. Trimming took off 5 bases at V and 3 bases at J, with 11 bases between the two ends. CDR1 is LNHNV, CDR2 YYDKDF, per germline (reference sequence). The CDR3 loop is CATSWEGVNQPQHF. In nucleotides, the CDR3 is TGTGCCACCAGCTGGGAGGGAGTCAATCAGCCCCAGCATTTT.

This clone was counted once. The genes are TRBV27 and TRBJ2-3; 10 bases are shared with TRBD2. The ends lost 7 bases at V and 1 base at J; junction bases unmatched: 5. From germline, CDR1 is MNHEY and CDR2 SMNVEV (reference sequence). CDR3 length equals 15 residues. The DNA for the CDR3 is TGTGCCAGCACCGCCGGGACTAGCGGCACAGATACGCAGTATTTT. It is translated as CASTAGTSGTDTQYF.

This sequence joins TRBV10-3 and TRBJ2-7; tentative D call: TRBD1 (6 bases). The germline V gene encodes CDR1 ENHRY and CDR2 SYGVKD. V lost 6 bases, J lost 7 bases, and 22 bases lay in between. This CDR3 contains 15 residues. CDR3 loop: CAIRLTGTGHDEQYF. The CDR3 coding sequence is TGTGCCATCAGACTGACCGGGACGGGACATGATGAGCAGTACTTC.